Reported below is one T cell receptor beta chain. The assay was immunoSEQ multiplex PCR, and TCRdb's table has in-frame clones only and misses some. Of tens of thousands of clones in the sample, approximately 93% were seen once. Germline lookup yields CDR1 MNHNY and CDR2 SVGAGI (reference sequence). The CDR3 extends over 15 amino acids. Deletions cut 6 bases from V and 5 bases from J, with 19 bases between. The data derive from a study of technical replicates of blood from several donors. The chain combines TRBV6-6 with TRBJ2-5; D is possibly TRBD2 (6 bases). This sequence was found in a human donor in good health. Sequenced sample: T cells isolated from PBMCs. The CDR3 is CASRYKTSRTETQYF. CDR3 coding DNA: TGTGCCAGCAGGTACAAGACTAGTCGAACGGAGACCCAGTACTTC.